The present T cell receptor (beta chain) was sequenced within a study of blood T cell repertoires in COVID-19. For the study at large: Material from acute and convalescent COVID-19 was sourced from the United States, Italy and Spain.

Authors' methods: Nucleated cell counts were estimated from reference gene primer amplification. Generated by immunoSEQ multiplex PCR, the TCRdb table keeps only in-frame clones and is missing some. V, J and clone size are taken as reported in that table, and D and trimming were inferred from the DNA itself. The sample yields approximately 280,000 clones, approximately 83% seen once. Trimming shortened V by 4 bases and J by 3 bases, and 21 bases separated the two germline ends. The CDR3 sequence is 17 residues long. CDR1 and CDR2 from the germline V gene are SGHRS and YFSETQ. J is TRBJ2-3 and V is TRBV5-1; perhaps TRBD2 as D (5 bases). The receptor comes from a woman under 40 who had recovered from COVID-19. The sequenced material came from peripheral blood. Here the CDR3 DNA reads TGCGCCAGCAGCCGAGCTTCCGGGGTCTTGGGGACAGATACGCAGTATTTT. Translation: CASSRASGVLGTDTQYF.